This T cell receptor beta chain was sequenced in a study of OX40 agonist ivuxolimab in advanced cancers. Background on the study: With a range of roughly 20 to 90, age averaged roughly 60 years, and around 83% were male. Of the participants, about 40% had some prior anti-PD-1, anti-PD-L1 or anti-CTLA-4 therapy, which was allowed.

Study-wide points: CD4+ and CD8+ blood T cells expanded clonally by week 6 at 0.1 to 3.0 mg/kg.

The assay was immunoSEQ multiplex PCR, and TCRdb's table has in-frame clones only and misses some. The sample comprises more than 75,000 clones, approximately 91% of which are singletons, and 0.6% to 0.75% rests with the top ten. Worth noting for this clone: Its target is not known.

The clonotype originates from an adult with an advanced solid tumor such as melanoma, head and neck, liver or kidney cancer. The starting material was CD4+ or CD8+ T cells sorted from blood, obtained in a trial of the OX40 agonist ivuxolimab.

CDR3 sequence: CASSRGQGPHSPLHF. CDR3 sequence (DNA): TGTGCCAGTAGTAGGGGACAGGGCCCCCATTCACCCCTCCACTTT. The V call is TRBV19, the J call TRBJ1-6; 9 bases fit TRBD1. CDR1 and CDR2 from the germline V gene are LNHDA and SQIVND (reference sequence). Germline trimming cut 4 bases from V and 8 bases from J; bases unmatched to any gene: 6. The CDR3 runs 15 residues.